This TCR beta chain stems from a study of Graves' ophthalmopathy and Graves' hyperthyroidism. This clonotype was seen many times. The germline CDR1 and CDR2 sequences are MDHEN and SYDVKM. The V segment lost 7 bases and the J segment 4 bases; nucleotides outside the gene matches: 13. The CDR3 extends over 16 amino acids. CDR3 regions of TCR beta were amplified from RNA transcripts. First-round RT-PCR used HTBI primers; second-round multiplex PCR followed. MiXCR, applied by TCRdb to the multiplex PCR reads, yields one record per CDR3 protein. The sample has hundreds of thousands of distinct CDR3 sequences, under 25% seen once.

The chain couples TRBV28 to TRBJ2-5, with 9 bases aligning to TRBD1. The sample consisted of peripheral blood. This TCR came from a woman aged 18-30 years with stable Graves' hyperthyroidism. DNA for the CDR3: TGTGCCAGCACCCTCGGCGGGACAGGGACCGGAGAGACCCAGTACTTC. Its protein is CASTLGGTGTGETQYF.